These T cell receptor beta chains were read from a single sample in a study of blood T cell repertoires in COVID-19. Assay used: immunoSEQ multiplex PCR; TCRdb lists only in-frame clones, some missing. Here the sample spans over 400,000 clones, just over 85% being singletons. Material for sequencing was peripheral blood. Every receptor here comes from a woman under 40 with active or convalescent COVID-19. Each CDR3 is given without its conserved first and last residue. Some rows mark clone size as missing; the rest say once, few, many or name a class of expanded clone.

ASSEPTGSALNQPQH,TRBV6-1,.
ASSLDGREHPAEQY,TRBV5-6,.
ASSPTQGESYGYT,TRBV4-1,once
ASSEGQGASQPQH,TRBV19,.
ASSIDSLRENTEAF,TRBV19,.
ASSSSAGLTPY,TRBV5-8,.
ASSQSNRVTGNTIY,TRBV11-2,.
ASSLAIESYWSSYNEQF,TRBV11-1,few
SASRGQGASEAF,TRBV20-1,.
ASSLRGGREKLF,TRBV27,.
SASSPGQAISGNTIY,TRBV20-1,.
ASSSTLQGETQY,TRBV5-1,.
ASSPWGGTENANYGYT,TRBV9,.
ASRMTGGSYGYT,TRBV19,.
ASSLATGRLF,TRBV7-9,.
ASGPQLAGGRDTQY,TRBV7-9,.
ASSYIKGQGEKLF,TRBV6-5,.
ASSLDGVGEQY,TRBV5-4,few
ASSWASDTEAF,TRBV10-1,once
ASSLGQQGAYEKLF,TRBV5-1,.
ASSVRGGGPPGELF,TRBV7-8,.